The 19 T cell receptor beta chains given below trace back to one sample, sequenced in a study of T-cell reconstitution after alpha-beta-depleted transplantation in children. Researchers prepared the TCRbeta library using unique molecular identifiers, the study reports. One entry per CDR3 protein results from TCRdb running MiXCR on the PCR reads. This table holds 450,000 to 700,000 distinct CDR3 sequences, 25% to 30% found once. Sequencing used PBMCs, obtained before TCRalphabeta/CD19-depleted stem cell transplant. These TCRs come from a boy under two years old with Wiskott-Aldrich syndrome, due to receive a stem cell transplant.

This clonotype turned up a few times. V gene TRBV7-9 combines with J gene TRBJ2-1; 10 nucleotides align to TRBD1. CDR1 is SEHNR and CDR2 is FQNEAQ in the germline V gene (reference sequence). This CDR3 contains 15 residues. V was pared by 3 bases and J by 5 bases, with 4 bases of the junction left unmatched. The CDR3 bases are TGTGCCAGCAGCTTCTGGACAGGGGGTAACAATGAGCAGTTCTTC. It encodes CASSFWTGGNNEQFF.

The table lists this clonotype with a count of one. V is TRBV28 and J is TRBJ2-1; D gene unclear. V lost 5 bases, J lost 3 bases, and 11 bases lay in between. The CDR3 is 14 amino acids. Germline CDR1 MDHEN, CDR2 SYDVKM. The CDR3 sequence: CASSRALHYNEQFF. CDR3 DNA sequence: TGTGCCAGCAGTCGGGCCTTACACTACAATGAGCAGTTCTTC.

A few counts support this clonotype. The J gene is TRBJ2-7, the V gene TRBV5-1, with D possibly TRBD1 on 6 matching bases. Trimming left V 4 bases short and J 2 bases short, with 13 bases between. The CDR3 is 14 residues long. The germline gives CDR1 SGHRS, CDR2 YFSETQ. The CDR3 DNA sequence: TGCGCCAGCAGCCGTTCGACAGGCCCCTACGAGCAGTACTTC. Translated: CASSRSTGPYEQYF.

V gene TRBV27 combines with J gene TRBJ1-5; a possible D gene is TRBD1 (6 bases). CDR3 length: 17 residues. Trimming took off 5 bases at V and 0 bases at J, with 17 bases between the two ends. Germline-derived CDR1 and CDR2 are MNHEY and SMNVEV (reference sequence). The CDR3 spells CASSAFSQGVSNQPQHF. CDR3 coding DNA: TGTGCCAGCAGTGCATTCTCACAGGGAGTTAGCAATCAGCCCCAGCATTTT.

This clonotype was picked up a small number of times. This rearrangement joins TRBV29-1 to TRBJ2-5; no definite D call. V lost 5 bases and J lost 3, with 13 bases in between. The CDR3 consists of 13 residues. The germline gives CDR1 SQVTM, CDR2 ANQGSEA. The CDR3 DNA reads as TGCAGCGTTATGTCGGCGGTAAAAGAGACCCAGTACTTC. Its translation: CSVMSAVKETQYF.

The chain joins TRBV7-6 to TRBJ1-1; no clear D gene. Germline CDR1 and CDR2: SGHVS and FNYEAQ. V gave up 3 bases and J gave up 1 base, with 9 bases separating them. There are 14 residues in the CDR3. CDR3 nucleotides: TGTGCCAGCAGCTTTCCTCTCTCGAACACTGAAGCTTTCTTT. Its translation: CASSFPLSNTEAFF.

In DNA form, the CDR3 reads TGTGCCACCAGTGATTCGGGGGGGTCCGGGGAGCTGTTTTTT. This codes for CATSDSGGSGELFF. The rearrangement joins TRBV24-1 to TRBJ2-2; 8 nucleotides agree with TRBD2. The CDR3 is 14 amino acids. CDR1 and CDR2 from the germline V gene are KGHDR and SFDVKD. Trimming removed 2 bases from V and 6 bases from J; junction bases left unmatched: 1.

This clonotype showed up just a few times. J is TRBJ2-1 and V is TRBV20-1, with D perhaps matching TRBD1 (5 bases). Per germline, CDR1 DFQATT and CDR2 SNEGSKA (reference sequence). The CDR3 spans 15 residues. The V end lost 4 bases, the J end lost 5 bases, and 18 bases lay between the germline ends. CDR3 nucleotide sequence: TGCAGTGCTATATCTATTAGGGGATTTGACAATGAGCAGTTCTTC. Amino acids: CSAISIRGFDNEQFF.

This clonotype occurred once. The junction shows a germline mismatch at one end, possibly a read error. The chain combines TRBV5-1 with TRBJ2-1; no firm D call. The CDR3 sequence is 13 residues long. Looked up from germline, CDR1 is SGHRS and CDR2 is YFSETQ. The CDR3 DNA sequence: TGCACCAGCAGCCGACTTGTCGTGGATGAGCAGTTCTTC. It yields the protein CTSSRLVVDEQFF.

The CDR3 DNA follows: TGCGCCACTTCGAAGAGCGGTTTCTACTACAATGAGCAGTTCTTC. Translated, it gives CATSKSGFYYNEQFF. J is TRBJ2-1 and V is TRBV5-1, with TRBD2 as a possible D gene (5 bases). Per the germline V gene, CDR1 is SGHRS and CDR2 is YFSETQ. Deletions cut 9 bases from V and 3 bases from J, with 19 bases between. This CDR3 has 15 residues. Variable domain in full (rest from reference TRBV5-1 and TRBJ2-1): KAGVTQTPRYLIKTRGQQVTLSCSPISGHRSVSWYQQTPGQGLQFLFEYFSETQRNKGNFPGRFSGRQFSNSRSEMNVSTLELGDSALYLCATSKSGFYYNEQFFGPGTRLTVL.

The chain has TRBV20-1 and TRBJ1-1; TRBD1 matches 7 bases. The CDR3 loop spans 14 amino acids. The germline V gene encodes CDR1 DFQATT and CDR2 SNEGSKA (reference sequence). V lost 1 base, J lost 7 bases, and 9 bases stayed unmatched. CDR3 nucleotide sequence: TGCAGTGCTAGAGTACAGACAGGGTCGAGTGAAGCTTTCTTT. Translating gives CSARVQTGSSEAFF.

V gene TRBV5-1 combines with J gene TRBJ2-1; 16 bases align to TRBD2. The CDR3 covers 16 residues. The V gene's germline CDR1 is SGHRS and CDR2 YFSETQ. Trimming cost V 4 bases and J 7 bases; bases outside gene matches: 5. The CDR3: CASSVPGLAGGNEQFF. The DNA for the CDR3 is TGCGCCAGCAGCGTGCCGGGACTAGCGGGAGGGAATGAGCAGTTCTTC.

This rearrangement joins TRBV5-6 to TRBJ2-5; a weak D match, TRBD2 (6 bases). This CDR3 contains 14 residues. Germline assignment: CDR1 SGHDT and CDR2 YYEEEE. Trimming took off 6 bases at V and 5 bases at J, with 17 bases between the two ends. The CDR3 DNA reads TGTGCCAGCAACCCTGGCGGGGTAAGGGAGACCCAGTACTTC. It translates to CASNPGGVRETQYF.

This clonotype showed up just a few times. This chain connects TRBV18 to TRBJ1-1; D is ambiguous. The CDR3 consists of 13 residues. Per germline, CDR1 KGHSH and CDR2 LQKENI. Deletions cut 3 bases from V and 8 bases from J, with 13 bases between. The CDR3 bases are TGTGCCAGCTCACCTGAGCCGGGAGTCGAAGCTTTCTTT. It codes for CASSPEPGVEAFF.

The table lists this clonotype with a few counts. The chain is built from TRBV7-2 and TRBJ2-1; D remains ambiguous. This CDR3 comprises 15 residues. CDR1 and CDR2 from the germline V gene are SGHTA and FQGNSA. V was cut by 5 bases and J by 4 bases, with 15 bases left in between. In nucleotides, the CDR3 is TGTGCCAGCAGCCCCCGGCTACCAATATACAATGAGCAGTTCTTC. Translating it yields CASSPRLPIYNEQFF.

V usage is TRBV5-1 and J usage is TRBJ2-1, with D possibly being TRBD2 (6 bases). The CDR3 totals 13 residues. The germline V gene has CDR1 SGHRS and CDR2 YFSETQ. Trimming removed 5 bases from V and 10 bases from J, with 16 bases in between. The CDR3 nucleotides read TGCGCCAGCAGGGGGGTCGGGACTGGGGAGCAGTTCTTC. Amino acids: CASRGVGTGEQFF.

This clonotype was observed a handful of times. The gene calls are TRBV20-1 and TRBJ1-3, with D unresolved. This CDR3 has 13 residues. CDR1 and CDR2 (germline): DFQATT, SNEGSKA (reference sequence). Trimming shortened V by 4 bases and J by 5 bases, and 12 bases separated the two germline ends. The DNA for the CDR3 is TGCAGTGCTAAGACCATCCAAAGAAACACCATATATTTT. It specifies CSAKTIQRNTIYF.

This clonotype has more than one count but fewer than ten. The chain carries TRBV5-1 and TRBJ2-1; possible D gene TRBD2, 5 bases. Trimming pared 2 bases from V and 6 bases from J, leaving 12 bases between. The length of the CDR3 is 14 residues. CDR1 SGHRS and CDR2 YFSETQ come from the germline V gene. The CDR3 DNA reads TGCGCCAGCAGCTTTGGCGCCGCGGGCAATGAGCAGTTCTTC. This codes for CASSFGAAGNEQFF.

There are a few counts of this clonotype. The rearrangement joins TRBV27 to TRBJ2-7; TRBD1 is a possible D gene (5 bases). This CDR3 is 12 amino acids long. Trimming cost V 5 bases and J 5 bases, with 10 bases left between them. The germline V gene has CDR1 MNHEY and CDR2 SMNVEV (reference sequence). CDR3 DNA sequence: TGTGCCAGCAGTCGTGGGGCCAACGAGCAGTACTTC. Its translation is CASSRGANEQYF.